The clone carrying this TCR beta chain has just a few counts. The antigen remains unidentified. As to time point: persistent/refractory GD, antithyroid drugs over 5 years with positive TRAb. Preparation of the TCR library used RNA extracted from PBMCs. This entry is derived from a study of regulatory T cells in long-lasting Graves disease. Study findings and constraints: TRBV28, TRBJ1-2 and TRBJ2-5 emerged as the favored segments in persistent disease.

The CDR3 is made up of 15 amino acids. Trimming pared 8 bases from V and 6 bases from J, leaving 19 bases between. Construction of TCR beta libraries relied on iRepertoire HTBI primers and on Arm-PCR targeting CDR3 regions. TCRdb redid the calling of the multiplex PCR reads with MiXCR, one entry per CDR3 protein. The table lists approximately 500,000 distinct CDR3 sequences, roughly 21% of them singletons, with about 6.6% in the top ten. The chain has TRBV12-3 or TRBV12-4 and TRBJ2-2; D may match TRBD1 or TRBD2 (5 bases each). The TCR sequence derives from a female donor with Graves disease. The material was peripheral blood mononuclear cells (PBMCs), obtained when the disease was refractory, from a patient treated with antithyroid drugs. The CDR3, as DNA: TGTGCCAGCGGGTTGGGGCAGGGAGCGGCCGGGGAGCTGTTTTTT. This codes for CASGLGQGAAGELFF.